One T cell receptor beta chain is described in this entry. Trimming shortened V by 5 bases and J by 0 bases, and 13 bases separated the two germline ends. Per germline, CDR1 SGHAT and CDR2 FQDESV (reference sequence). The CDR3 contains 15 residues. The record originates from a study of blood T cell repertoires in COVID-19. Sequencing was performed with immunoSEQ multiplex PCR; in TCRdb, only in-frame clones are kept and a portion is missing. The table records about 210,000 clones, roughly 80% of them present only once. This TCR was sampled from a woman of 80 years or more with COVID-19, enrolled during active disease. The rearrangement uses TRBV11-1 and TRBJ1-2; D is perhaps TRBD1 (6 bases). Sequencing used peripheral blood. CDR3 DNA: TGTGCCAGCAGCCGGGGGGCAGAAACTAACTATGGCTACACCTTC. Translating gives CASSRGAETNYGYTF.